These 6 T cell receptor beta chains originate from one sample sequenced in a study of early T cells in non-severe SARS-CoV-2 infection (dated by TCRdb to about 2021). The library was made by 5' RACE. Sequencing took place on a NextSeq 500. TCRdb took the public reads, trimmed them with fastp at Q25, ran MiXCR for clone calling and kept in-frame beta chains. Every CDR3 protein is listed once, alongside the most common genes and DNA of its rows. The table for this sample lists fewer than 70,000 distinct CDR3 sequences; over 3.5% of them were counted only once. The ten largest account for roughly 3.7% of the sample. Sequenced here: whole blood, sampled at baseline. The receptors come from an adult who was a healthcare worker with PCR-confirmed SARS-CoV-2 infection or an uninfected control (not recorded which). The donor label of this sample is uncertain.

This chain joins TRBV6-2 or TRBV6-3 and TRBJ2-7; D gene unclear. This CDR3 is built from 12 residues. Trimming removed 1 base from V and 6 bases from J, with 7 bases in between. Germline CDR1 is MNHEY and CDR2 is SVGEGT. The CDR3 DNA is TGTGCCAGCAGTTACTATGGGGTCGAGCAGTACTTC. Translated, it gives CASSYYGVEQYF.

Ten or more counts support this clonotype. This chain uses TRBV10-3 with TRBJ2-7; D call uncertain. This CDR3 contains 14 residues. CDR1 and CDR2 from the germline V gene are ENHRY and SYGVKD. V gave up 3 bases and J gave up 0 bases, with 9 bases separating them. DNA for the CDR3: TGTGCCATCAGTGAAAGGATCCTCTCCTACGAGCAGTACTTC. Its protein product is CAISERILSYEQYF.

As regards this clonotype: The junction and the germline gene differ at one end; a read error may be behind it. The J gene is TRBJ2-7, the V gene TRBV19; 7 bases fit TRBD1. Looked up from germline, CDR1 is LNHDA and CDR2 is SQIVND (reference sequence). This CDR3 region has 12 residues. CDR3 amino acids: CATEDRTYEQNF. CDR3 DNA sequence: TGTGCCACAGAGGACAGGACCTACGAGCAGAACTTC. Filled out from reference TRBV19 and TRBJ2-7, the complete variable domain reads DGGITQSPKYLFRKEGQNVTLSCEQNLNHDAMYWYRQDPGQGLRLIYYSQIVNDFQKGDIAEGYSVSREKKESFPLTVTSAQKNPTAFYLCATEDRTYEQNFGPGTRLTVT.

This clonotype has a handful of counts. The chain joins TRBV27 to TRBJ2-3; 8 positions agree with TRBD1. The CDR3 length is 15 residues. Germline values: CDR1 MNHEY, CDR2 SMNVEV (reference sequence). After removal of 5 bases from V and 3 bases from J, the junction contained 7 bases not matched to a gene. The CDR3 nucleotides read TGTGCCAGCAGTATAGATGACAGGGGAACAGATACGCAGTATTTT. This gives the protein CASSIDDRGTDTQYF.

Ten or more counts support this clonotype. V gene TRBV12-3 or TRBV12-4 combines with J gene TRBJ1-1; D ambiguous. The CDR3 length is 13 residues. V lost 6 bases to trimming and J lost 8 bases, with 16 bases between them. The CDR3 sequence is CASSLSRRIEAFF. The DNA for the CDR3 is TGTGCCAGCAGCCTCTCAAGAAGGATCGAAGCTTTCTTT.

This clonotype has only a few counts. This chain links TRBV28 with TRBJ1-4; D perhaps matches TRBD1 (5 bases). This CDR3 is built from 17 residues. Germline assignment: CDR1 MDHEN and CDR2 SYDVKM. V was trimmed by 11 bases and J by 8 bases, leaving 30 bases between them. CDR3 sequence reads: CACATDGRNSGQEKLFF. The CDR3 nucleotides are TGTGCCTGTGCCACGGACGGACGTAATTCGGGGCAAGAAAAACTGTTTTTT.